This T cell receptor (beta chain) was sequenced during a study of blood T cell repertoires in COVID-19. Study-level information: Acute and convalescent COVID-19 samples came from the United States, Italy and Spain. PBMCs, B-cell-depleted T cells, or T cells provided the cDNA or gDNA that made up the material.

This clone was counted a few times. The CDR3 has 14 amino acids. The V end lost 5 bases, the J end lost 0 bases, and 8 bases lay between the germline ends. Per the germline V gene, CDR1 is SGHDT and CDR2 is YYEEEE. As originally analysed: Reference gene primers were amplified, and this amplification served to estimate nucleated cell counts. Produced via immunoSEQ multiplex PCR; TCRdb's table is partial and in-frame only. Clone size and the V and J calls come from that table; the DNA yielded D and trimming. The sample lists 190,000 or so clones; about 83% were seen once. This sequence was found in a woman under 30 who had recovered from COVID-19. Sequencing was done on a sample of peripheral blood. The rearrangement uses TRBV5-6 and TRBJ2-2; perhaps TRBD2 as D (6 bases). The chain's CDR3 is CASRAGPNTGELFF. CDR3 coding DNA: TGTGCCAGCAGGGCGGGGCCGAACACCGGGGAGCTGTTTTTT.